This T cell receptor (beta chain) was sequenced in a study of siplizumab effects on memory and regulatory T cells. Per the germline V gene, CDR1 is LNHDA and CDR2 is SQIVND (reference sequence). Trimming took off 5 bases at V and 2 bases at J, with 13 bases between the two ends. The CDR3 totals 14 residues. Here immunoSEQ multiplex PCR was the method, and the copy in TCRdb shows in-frame clones only, minus some. The sample contains about 50,000 clones, about 94% of which appear only once. The sample comprised CD8+ T cells sorted from blood. The clonotype was recovered from a human donor in good health. This chain connects TRBV19 to TRBJ2-7; no reliable D call. CDR3 amino acids: CASSFGGPTYEQYF. The CDR3 bases are TGTGCCAGTAGTTTTGGCGGTCCTACCTACGAGCAGTACTTC.